A single sample gave rise to the 11 T cell receptor beta chains below, sequenced in a study of persistence of HIV-infected CD4 T cells. Stimulation used about 10 ug/mL lysate from CMV-infected fibroblasts. Memory cells lacking CD40L and CD69 with high CD45RO were sorted. The libraries were made with immunoSEQ version 4 in survey mode. Measured with immunoSEQ multiplex PCR; TCRdb has only the in-frame clones, and not every one. The sample has around 35,000 clones, around 80% seen once. These receptors have no identified antigens. The sequencing used CD4+ T cells sorted from PBMCs after approximately 19-hour stimulation, collected from a patient who received antiretroviral therapy. Source of these receptors: an adult man with HIV who was CMV-seropositive.

The V and J genes are TRBV29-1 and TRBJ2-2; D possibly corresponds to TRBD2 (6 bases). The CDR3 runs to 16 residues. The germline gives CDR1 SQVTM, CDR2 ANQGSEA. V dropped 4 bases and J dropped 1 base, with 16 bases sitting between them. CDR3 loop: CSVALIQEGNTGELFF. CDR3 DNA: TGCAGCGTTGCCCTGATTCAGGAGGGGAACACCGGGGAGCTGTTTTTT.

This CDR3 is CASSPRQSTDTQYF. The CDR3 DNA follows: TGTGCCAGCAGCCCGAGACAGAGCACAGATACGCAGTATTTT. The gene calls are TRBV9 and TRBJ2-3; possibly TRBD1 for D (5 bases). CDR3 length: 14 amino acids. Germline assignment: CDR1 SGDLS and CDR2 YYNGEE. Between the trimmed V and J ends, which lost 4 bases and 0 bases, there was a span of 9 bases.

The V call is TRBV5-4, the J call TRBJ1-4; the D gene is possibly TRBD1 (5 bases). Germline CDR1 and CDR2: SGHNT and YYREEE (reference sequence). The CDR3 runs to 15 residues. The V end lost 4 bases, the J end lost 2 bases, and 12 bases lay between the germline ends. CDR3 bases: TGTGCCAGCAGCCCGGGAGGGACCACTAATGAAAAACTGTTTTTT. Encoded protein: CASSPGGTTNEKLFF. Together with reference TRBV5-4 and TRBJ1-4, the CDR3 gives the full variable domain: ETGVTQSPTHLIKTRGQQVTLRCSSQSGHNTVSWYQQALGQGPQFIFQYYREEENGRGNFPPRFSGLQFPNYSSELNVNALELDDSALYLCASSPGGTTNEKLFFGSGTQLSVL.

V usage is TRBV7-8 and J usage is TRBJ2-7; 11 bases are shared with TRBD1. Germline assignment: CDR1 SGHVS and CDR2 FQNEAQ. This CDR3 is built from 15 residues. The ends lost 5 bases at V and 4 bases at J; junction bases unmatched: 7. The CDR3 here is CASSARTGGLYEQYF. The CDR3 DNA follows: TGTGCCAGCAGCGCGAGGACAGGGGGCTTGTACGAGCAGTACTTC. The full variable domain, completed using reference TRBV7-8 and TRBJ2-7, is GAGVSQSPRYKVAKRGQDVALRCDPISGHVSLFWYQQALGQGPEFLTYFQNEAQLDKSGLPSDRFFAERPEGSVSTLKIQRTQQEDSAVYLCASSARTGGLYEQYFGPGTRLTVT.

This clone has only one observation. The chain employs TRBV2 and TRBJ1-4; tentative D call: TRBD1 (5 bases). The V gene lost 3 bases and the J gene lost 0 bases, with 17 bases spanning the gap. In germline, CDR1 is SNHLY, CDR2 FYNNEI. The CDR3 is 18 amino acids. For the CDR3, the DNA is TGTGCCAGCAGTGATGGGCTCCGGACATCCACAACTAATGAAAAACTGTTTTTT. It codes for CASSDGLRTSTTNEKLFF.

The chain carries TRBV4-1 and TRBJ1-2; D is perhaps TRBD1 (5 bases). CDR1 and CDR2 (germline): MGHRA, YSYEKL. The length of the CDR3 is 18 residues. V was trimmed by 3 bases and J by 0 bases, leaving 20 bases between them. This CDR3 is CASSHIIPRGGTNYGYTF. The CDR3 bases are TGCGCCAGCAGCCACATTATTCCTCGCGGGGGGACTAACTATGGCTACACCTTC.

This clone was observed once. The chain is built from TRBV7-9 and TRBJ1-5; D ambiguous. V dropped 2 bases and J dropped 3 bases, with 5 bases sitting between them. CDR3 length: 13 amino acids. CDR1 is SEHNR, CDR2 FQNEAQ, per germline (reference sequence). The CDR3 coding sequence is TGTGCCAGCAGCTTATCGAACAATCAGCCCCAGCATTTT. It is translated as CASSLSNNQPQHF.

This CDR3 reads CASSLAGINSPLHF. CDR3 nucleotide sequence: TGTGCCAGCAGCTTGGCAGGAATTAATTCACCCCTCCACTTT. V is TRBV7-8 and J is TRBJ1-6; unclear D gene. Trimming removed 3 bases at V and 6 bases at J, with 9 bases between. The CDR3 spans 14 residues. CDR1 and CDR2 from the germline V gene are SGHVS and FQNEAQ.

J is TRBJ2-2 and V is TRBV24-1; 8 positions agree with TRBD1. The CDR3 covers 15 residues. Germline trimming cut 5 bases from V and 5 bases from J; bases unmatched to any gene: 6. Germline V gene data show CDR1 as KGHDR and CDR2 as SFDVKD. CDR3 loop: CATSGQGAGTGELFF. CDR3 nucleotides: TGTGCCACCAGTGGCCAGGGGGCCGGGACCGGGGAGCTGTTTTTT.

The chain carries TRBV30 and TRBJ1-6; 7 bases align to TRBD1. Germline CDR1 is GTSNPN and CDR2 is SVGIG (reference sequence). The CDR3 has 15 residues. V shed 3 bases, J shed 6 bases, and the junction held 8 bases outside the gene matches. CDR3 sequence reads: CAWSLGTVPNSPLHF. CDR3 nucleotide sequence: TGTGCCTGGAGCCTCGGGACAGTTCCTAATTCACCCCTCCACTTT.

This chain connects TRBV28 to TRBJ1-2; a weak D match, TRBD1 (5 bases). Germline V gene lookup returns CDR1 MDHEN and CDR2 SYDVKM. CDR3 length equals 13 residues. V was cut by 6 bases and J by 8 bases, with 16 bases left in between. This chain's CDR3 is CASSWGGAKGYTF. For the CDR3, the DNA is TGTGCCAGCAGCTGGGGAGGGGCTAAAGGCTACACCTTC.